This TCR beta chain was observed in a study of post-analysis software for immune sequencing data. Study overall: Several disease courses (relapsing-remitting, secondary progressive and progressive-relapsing) of multiple sclerosis were included. Points from the study as a whole: Multiple sclerosis patients showed significantly lower normalized Chao1 diversity than controls did. TRBV segments more frequent in patients than in controls numbered roughly 5 and included TRBV5-6, TRBV5-1 and TRBV20-1.

Unique molecular identifiers were carried by the TCR beta cDNA libraries. Once about 0.95 to 10 million T cells were used, hundreds of thousands of cDNA molecules resulted. TCRdb reprocessed the PCR reads via MiXCR and lists one record per CDR3 protein. In the table there are about 770,000 distinct CDR3 sequences, about 43% of which are singletons. The ends were cut back, 3 bases at V and 4 bases at J, with 7 bases in the middle. The CDR3 sequence is 13 residues long. This clonotype was seen a handful of times. Its antigen is currently unknown. The chain employs TRBV12-3 or TRBV12-4 and TRBJ1-5; D not resolved. The clonotype was recovered from a girl aged 10 to 17 with multiple sclerosis. Source material: blood. The CDR3: CASSLIGNQPQHF. The CDR3 DNA follows: TGTGCCAGCAGTTTGATCGGGAATCAGCCCCAGCATTTT.